This T cell receptor (beta chain) stems from a study of blood T cells in healthy people across ages. CDR3 length: 15 residues. CDR1 KGHDR and CDR2 SFDVKD come from the germline V gene. Trimming shortened V by 4 bases and J by 4 bases, and 16 bases separated the two germline ends. A few counts support this clonotype. Its antigen is undetermined. Study-level findings and limits: Diversity of TCR beta correlated strongly with naive T cell percentage.

For the second PCR, which ran for 7 to 11 cycles, a sample-barcoded 5' primer and a J-beta primer mix were used. In TCRdb, the 5' RACE reads were re-called with MiXCR into one record per CDR3 protein. This sample has about 840,000 distinct CDR3 sequences, with 25% to 30% found just once. A further study also used this sample, focusing on T cells of mothers and their children.

This clonotype was obtained from a woman in her thirties or forties in good health. The chain is built from TRBV24-1 and TRBJ2-7, with a tentative D call TRBD1 (6 bases). Sequencing input: blood. The CDR3 sequence is CATSDAGTSVYEQYF. CDR3 coding DNA: TGTGCCACCAGTGACGCCGGGACATCCGTTTACGAGCAGTACTTC.